The 13 T cell receptor beta chains below were found in one sample sequenced in a study of Ad26.COV2.S vaccination and SARS-CoV-2 variants. Here immunoSEQ multiplex PCR was the method, and the copy in TCRdb shows in-frame clones only, minus some. The sample shows about 180,000 clones, around 85% of them seen only once. This sample comprised peripheral blood, obtained after recovery from COVID-19. These receptors originate from a human donor who had recovered from COVID-19.

The rearrangement uses TRBV7-9 and TRBJ2-3, with 12 bases aligning to TRBD2. Unmatched junction bases numbered 8, after V lost 5 bases and J lost 14 bases. Germline-derived CDR1 and CDR2 are SEHNR and FQNEAQ (reference sequence). The CDR3 is 13 residues long. CDR3 sequence reads: CASSLQTSGSGYF. The DNA of the CDR3 is TGTGCCAGCAGCCTCCAGACTAGCGGGAGTGGGTATTTT. Full variable domain (outside the CDR3, taken from reference TRBV7-9 and TRBJ2-3): DTGVSQNPRHKITKRGQNVTFRCDPISEHNRLYWYRQTLGQGPEFLTYFQNEAQLEKSRLLSDRFSAERPKGSFSTLEIQRTEQGDSAMYLCASSLQTSGSGYFGPGTRLTVL.

The chain carries TRBV19 and TRBJ1-2, with D hard to call. Trimming shortened V by 5 bases and J by 6 bases, and 22 bases separated the two germline ends. The V gene's germline CDR1 is LNHDA and CDR2 SQIVND (reference sequence). The CDR3 has 16 amino acids. CDR3 sequence: CASSATLGYPQDGYTF. The DNA of the CDR3 is TGTGCCAGTAGTGCGACCTTGGGATATCCTCAGGATGGCTACACCTTC.

The rearrangement joins TRBV7-9 to TRBJ2-7; the D gene is possibly TRBD2 (5 bases). Germline CDR1 and CDR2: SEHNR and FQNEAQ (reference sequence). V was cut by 1 base and J by 7 bases, with 20 bases left in between. The CDR3 is made up of 16 amino acids. CDR3 in DNA: TGTGCCAGCAGCTTAGTATCGGGTTTTTCGCCGGGAGAGCAGTACTTC. Translation gives CASSLVSGFSPGEQYF.

The chain has TRBV2 and TRBJ2-3, with 14 nucleotides matching TRBD2. V trimming: 5 bases; J trimming: 4 bases; junction bases outside the gene matches: 5. Germline CDR1 is SNHLY and CDR2 is FYNNEI. The CDR3 length is 16 residues. The CDR3 nucleotides are TGTGCCAGCAGTCCCGGGACTAGCGGGAGATCAGATACGCAGTATTTT. Encoded protein: CASSPGTSGRSDTQYF.

This chain uses TRBV25-1 with TRBJ2-7; no definite D call. CDR1 MGHDK and CDR2 SYGVNS come from the germline V gene. The CDR3 extends over 14 amino acids. V dropped 0 bases and J dropped 4 bases, with 10 bases sitting between them. The CDR3 region is CASSEYFLVYEQYF. Here the CDR3 DNA reads TGTGCCAGCAGTGAATATTTTTTGGTGTACGAGCAGTACTTC.

The chain links TRBV7-9 to TRBJ1-1, with 9 bases aligning to TRBD1. The junction had 3 bases not matched to a gene; V was cut back by 5 bases and J by 5 bases. Looked up from germline, CDR1 is SEHNR and CDR2 is FQNEAQ (reference sequence). This CDR3 contains 13 residues. The CDR3 bases are TGTGCCAGCAGCACGGACAGGGGAACTGAAGCTTTCTTT. Residues: CASSTDRGTEAFF. Complete variable domain (other parts from reference TRBV7-9 and TRBJ1-1): DTGVSQNPRHKITKRGQNVTFRCDPISEHNRLYWYRQTLGQGPEFLTYFQNEAQLEKSRLLSDRFSAERPKGSFSTLEIQRTEQGDSAMYLCASSTDRGTEAFFGQGTRLTVV.

This clone came up a few times. The chain employs TRBV5-1 and TRBJ2-7, with 9 bases identical to TRBD2. V lost 3 bases and J lost 4; bases outside the gene matches: 2. Germline V gene sequence: CDR1 SGHRS, CDR2 YFSETQ. The length of the CDR3 is 13 residues. The chain's CDR3 is CASSSGLAYEQYF. The CDR3 DNA is TGCGCCAGCAGCTCCGGACTAGCGTACGAGCAGTACTTC.

V gene TRBV6-5 combines with J gene TRBJ2-7, with D perhaps matching TRBD1 (6 bases). The CDR3 consists of 14 residues. V gave up 5 bases and J gave up 5 bases, with 16 bases separating them. Germline CDR1 is MNHEY and CDR2 is SVGAGI. The DNA for the CDR3 is TGTGCCAGCAGTCCGACAGGTAAAGTCCACGAGCAGTACTTC. Protein: CASSPTGKVHEQYF.

The rearrangement uses TRBV5-4 and TRBJ2-7; no definite D call. The CDR3 spans 16 residues. V lost 0 bases and J lost 0, with 13 bases in between. CDR1 and CDR2 from the germline V gene are SGHNT and YYREEE (reference sequence). CDR3 bases: TGTGCCAGCAGCTTGGTGGGCTCCCAAAGCTCCTACGAGCAGTACTTC. It is translated as CASSLVGSQSSYEQYF.

The chain links TRBV5-1 to TRBJ2-5, with D uncertain. Trimming took off 4 bases at V and 1 base at J, with 5 bases between the two ends. The germline CDR1 and CDR2 sequences are SGHRS and YFSETQ. The CDR3 totals 12 residues. CDR3 bases: TGCGCCAGCAGCCCGGGCCAAGAGACCCAGTACTTC. This codes for CASSPGQETQYF.

This sequence joins TRBV19 and TRBJ2-1; 11 nucleotides match TRBD2. The J segment lost 5 bases and the V segment lost 9 bases, leaving 12 bases of the junction unmatched. CDR1 is LNHDA and CDR2 is SQIVND in the germline V gene (reference sequence). The CDR3 runs to 16 residues. In nucleotides, the CDR3 is TGTGCCAGCCAACCCCCGGCTAGCGGGAGGAACAATGAGCAGTTCTTC. Protein product: CASQPPASGRNNEQFF.

This clone was picked up a small number of times. The chain combines TRBV4-1 with TRBJ1-2; D might be TRBD1 (5 bases). This CDR3 is built from 12 residues. CDR1 is MGHRA, CDR2 YSYEKL, per germline. Trimming pared 5 bases from V and 4 bases from J, leaving 8 bases between. The DNA of the CDR3 is TGCGCCAGCAGCAAGACAGCCTATGGCTACACCTTC. Its protein product is CASSKTAYGYTF.

The rearrangement links TRBV7-9 to TRBJ2-3, with 11 positions matching TRBD1. V lost 5 bases to trimming and J lost 4 bases; unmatched junction nucleotides: 2. The CDR3 extends over 14 amino acids. The germline V gene has CDR1 SEHNR and CDR2 FQNEAQ (reference sequence). CDR3 sequence (DNA): TGTGCCAGCAGCCGGGGACAGGGGGCAGATACGCAGTATTTT. This encodes CASSRGQGADTQYF.